The text below deals with one T cell receptor (beta chain). Its antigen target is currently unknown. Base quality data are lacking; no much larger clone is found one base away. The sample belongs to a study of OX40 agonist ivuxolimab in advanced cancers. In the study overall: Ivuxolimab was a fully human IgG2 agonistic monoclonal antibody targeting the costimulatory receptor OX40 (CD134). Intravenous ivuxolimab was administered to patients every 2 weeks at six dose levels: 0.01, 0.1, 0.3, 1.5, 3 and 10 mg/kg. Among the 52 dose-escalation patients, some 20 had hepatocellular carcinoma, about 15 melanoma, 9 renal cell carcinoma and 9 head and neck cancer. In the dose-escalation cohort, around four fifths of patients were male, and the mean age was around 60 years with a range of roughly 20 to 80. Patients were allowed to have had prior anti-PD-1, anti-PD-L1 or anti-CTLA-4 therapy, and 40% to 45% of the dose-escalation patients had previously received checkpoint inhibitors. Partial responses were achieved by three dose-escalation patients, of whom one had hepatocellular carcinoma and two had cutaneous melanoma. The point of sequencing TCRbeta in the periphery was to test whether ivuxolimab changed TCR sequence diversity and drove clonal T-cell expansion. The paper describes the monotherapy dose-escalation part (N of about 55 patients) of the phase I trial of ivuxolimab. Here is what the overall study found, with its caveats: Low levels of normalized T-cell clonal expansion were also seen in some patients who did not respond. The antigen specificity of the clonally expanded peripheral T cells was not determined. After ivuxolimab, expanded clones were on average more numerous among CD8+ T cells than among CD4+ T cells. In the 0.1-3.0 mg/kg groups, partial responders had among the lowest normalized peripheral clonal expansion, particularly in CD8+ T cells. At doses from 0.1 to 3.0 mg/kg, clonal expansion was seen in both CD4+ and CD8+ blood T cells between baseline and week 6.

Genomic DNA was extracted from sorted cells for sequencing of the TCRbeta CDR3 region. TCRbeta CDR3 regions were sequenced using the immunoSEQ Assay. The table was pulled from immuneACCESS by TCRdb, which kept in-frame rearrangements only. Such tables lose some clones; where checked, under half of the loss comes from unresolved V genes, and the rest has no known cause. The sample yields approximately 30,000 clones; over 80% were counted once. The ten largest account for about 22% of the sample. The germline V and J ends show losses of 5 bases and 4 bases respectively, and no gene match explains 6 bases of the junction. Per the germline V gene, SGHAT is the CDR1 and FQNNGV is the CDR2. From the cysteine up to the phenylalanine, the CDR3 has a length of 16 residues. Left in the record is the CDR3 DNA by itself, 48 bases read in frame from the first base. The trial excluded patients who had a history of autoimmune disease or were on systemic immunosuppression. Peripheral blood for TCR sequencing was collected from all dose cohorts at baseline, on cycle 4 day 1, and on cycle 7 day 1. Samples came from an open-label, multicenter, first-in-human phase I dose-escalation trial of ivuxolimab. Adults with locally advanced or metastatic melanoma, renal cell carcinoma, hepatocellular carcinoma or head and neck squamous cell carcinoma were enrolled in the trial. Before TCR sequencing, CD4+ and CD8+ T cells were separately sorted from peripheral blood.

This TCR was recovered from an adult with an advanced solid tumor such as melanoma, head and neck, liver or kidney cancer. The source was CD4+ or CD8+ T cells sorted from blood, collected in a trial of the OX40 agonist ivuxolimab. Recombination joined TRBV11-2 with TRBJ2-2; 11 middle bases align to TRBD1. CDR3 protein: CASSTSGTGGTGELFF. The bases are TGTGCCAGCAGCACTTCCGGGACAGGGGGCACCGGGGAGCTGTTTTTT.